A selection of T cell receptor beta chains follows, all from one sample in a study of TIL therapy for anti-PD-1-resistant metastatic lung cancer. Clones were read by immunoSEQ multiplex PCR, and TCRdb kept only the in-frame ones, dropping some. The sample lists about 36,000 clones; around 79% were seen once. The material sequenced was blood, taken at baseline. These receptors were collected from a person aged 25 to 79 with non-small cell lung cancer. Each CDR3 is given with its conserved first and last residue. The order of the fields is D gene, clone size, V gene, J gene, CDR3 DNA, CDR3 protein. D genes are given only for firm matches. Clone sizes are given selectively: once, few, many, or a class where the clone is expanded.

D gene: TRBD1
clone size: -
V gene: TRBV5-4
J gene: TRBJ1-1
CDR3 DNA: TGTGCCAGCAGCCAAGACAGGGGGACGATGAACACTGAAGCTTTCTTT
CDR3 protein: CASSQDRGTMNTEAFF

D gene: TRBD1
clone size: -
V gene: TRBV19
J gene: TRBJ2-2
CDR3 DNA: TGTGCCAGTAGGCTCAAGGACAGGGGGTTCGTCGGGGAGCTGTTTTTT
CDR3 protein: CASRLKDRGFVGELFF

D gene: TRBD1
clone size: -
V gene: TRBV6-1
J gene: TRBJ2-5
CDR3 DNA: TGTGCCAGCATGAGAAGGGGACAGCCGTCCCAAACCCAGTACTTC
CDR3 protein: CASMRRGQPSQTQYF

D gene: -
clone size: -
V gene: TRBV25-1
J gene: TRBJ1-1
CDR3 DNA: TGTGCCAGCAGGGGAGGAATTAGCTCCACTGAAGCTTTCTTT
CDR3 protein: CASRGGISSTEAFF

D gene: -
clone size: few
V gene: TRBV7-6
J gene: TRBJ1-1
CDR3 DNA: TGTGCCAGCAGCTTAGCATACCAGGACACTGAAGCTTTCTTT
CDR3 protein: CASSLAYQDTEAFF

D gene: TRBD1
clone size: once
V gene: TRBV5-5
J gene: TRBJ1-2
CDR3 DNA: TGTGCCAGCAGCCCCGGGACAGGGTCGGTCGGAGGCTACACCTTC
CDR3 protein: CASSPGTGSVGGYTF

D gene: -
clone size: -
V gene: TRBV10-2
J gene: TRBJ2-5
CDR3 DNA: TGCGCCAGCAGTGGGAGCCCAGTGCCCGGGGAGACCCAGTACTTC
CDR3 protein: CASSGSPVPGETQYF

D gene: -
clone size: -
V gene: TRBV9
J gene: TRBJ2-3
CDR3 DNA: TGTGCCAGCAGCCTTACTACCGGTACAGATACGCAGTATTTT
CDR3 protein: CASSLTTGTDTQYF

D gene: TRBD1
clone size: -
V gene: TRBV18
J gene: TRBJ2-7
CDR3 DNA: TGTGCCAGCTCACGCGGACAGGGGGTGACCTACGAGCAGTACTTC
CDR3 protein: CASSRGQGVTYEQYF

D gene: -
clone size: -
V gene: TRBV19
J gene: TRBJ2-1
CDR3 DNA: TGTGCCAGTAGTATGGGGTTAGCCCTGGGGAAGTTCTTC
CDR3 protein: CASSMGLALGKFF

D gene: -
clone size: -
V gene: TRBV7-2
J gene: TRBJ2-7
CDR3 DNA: TGTGCCAGCAGCTTAGGCCTTGTGGGAGTCTTCGAGCAGTACTTC
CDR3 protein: CASSLGLVGVFEQYF

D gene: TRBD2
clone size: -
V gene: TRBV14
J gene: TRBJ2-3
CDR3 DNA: TGTGCCAGCAGCCAGGGACTAGCAGATACGCAGTATTTT
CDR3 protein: CASSQGLADTQYF

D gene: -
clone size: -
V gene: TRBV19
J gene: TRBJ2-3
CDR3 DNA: TGTGCCAGTAGCCTCAGCACAGATACGCAGTATTTT
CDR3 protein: CASSLSTDTQYF

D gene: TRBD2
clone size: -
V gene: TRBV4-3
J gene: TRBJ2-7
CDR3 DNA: TGCGCCAGCAGCCAGTGGGGGACTAGCGGGGGGGCCCACGAGCAGTACTTC
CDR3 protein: CASSQWGTSGGAHEQYF

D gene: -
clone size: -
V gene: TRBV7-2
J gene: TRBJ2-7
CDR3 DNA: TGTGCCAGCAGTATCCTCACAGATTCTTACGAGCAGTACTTC
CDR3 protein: CASSILTDSYEQYF

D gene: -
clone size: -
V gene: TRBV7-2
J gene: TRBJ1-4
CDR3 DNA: TGTGCCAGCAGCTTGACGCGGGGGAATGAAAAACTGTTTTTT
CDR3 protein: CASSLTRGNEKLFF

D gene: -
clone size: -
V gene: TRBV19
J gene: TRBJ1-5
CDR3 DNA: TGTGCCAGTACCTACGGCAGTTATCAGCCCCAGCATTTT
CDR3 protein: CASTYGSYQPQHF

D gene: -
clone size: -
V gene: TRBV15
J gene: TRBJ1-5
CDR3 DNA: TGTGCCACCAGCAGCATCGCCCAAAGGTGGGAGCAATACGGGTTAGGACAGCCCCAGCATTTT
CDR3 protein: CATSSIAQRWEQYGLGQPQHF

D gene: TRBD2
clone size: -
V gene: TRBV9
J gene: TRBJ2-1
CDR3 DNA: TGTGCCAGCAGCGCAAGCGGGGGGGTCTACAATGAGCAGTTCTTC
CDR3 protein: CASSASGGVYNEQFF

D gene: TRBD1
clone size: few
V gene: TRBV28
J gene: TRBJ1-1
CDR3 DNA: TGTGCCAGCAGTTTAGGCACAGGGGGGGCTTTCTTT
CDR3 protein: CASSLGTGGAFF

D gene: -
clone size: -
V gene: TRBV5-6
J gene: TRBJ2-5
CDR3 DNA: TGTGCCAGCAGCTTTTTAGTTCAAGAGACCCAGTACTTC
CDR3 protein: CASSFLVQETQYF

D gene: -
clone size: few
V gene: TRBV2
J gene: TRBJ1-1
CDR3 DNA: TGTGCCAGCAGTAAAAAGGGCAGGGTCAGTGAGGGCACTGAAGCTTTCTTT
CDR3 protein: CASSKKGRVSEGTEAFF

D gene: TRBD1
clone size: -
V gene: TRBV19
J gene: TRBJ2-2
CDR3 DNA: TGTGCCAGTAGTGTAGCGACAGGGGCCGGGGAGCTGTTTTTT
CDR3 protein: CASSVATGAGELFF

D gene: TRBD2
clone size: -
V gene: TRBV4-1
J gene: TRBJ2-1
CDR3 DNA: TGCGCCAGCAGCTCCCCCGGGACTAGCGGGAACTATGAGCAGTTCTTC
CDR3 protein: CASSSPGTSGNYEQFF

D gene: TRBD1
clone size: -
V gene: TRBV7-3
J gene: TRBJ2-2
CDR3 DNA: TGTGCCAGCAGTCGGGACAGGGAAGGGGAGCTGTTTTTT
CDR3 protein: CASSRDREGELFF

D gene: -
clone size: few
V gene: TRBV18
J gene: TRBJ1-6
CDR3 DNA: TGTGCCAGCTCCCCCCAAAATAATTCACCCCTCCACTTT
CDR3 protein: CASSPQNNSPLHF

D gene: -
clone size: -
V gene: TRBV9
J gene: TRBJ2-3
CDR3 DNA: TGTGCCAGCAGCGTAGAAGGGTCTAGCACAGATACGCAGTATTTT
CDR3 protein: CASSVEGSSTDTQYF

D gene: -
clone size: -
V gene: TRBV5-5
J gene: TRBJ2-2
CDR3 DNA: TGTGCCAGCAGCTTCCTGCCGGGGGTAGGGGCCGGGGAGCTGTTTTTT
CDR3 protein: CASSFLPGVGAGELFF

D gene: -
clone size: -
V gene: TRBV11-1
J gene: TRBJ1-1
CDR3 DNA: TGTGCCAGCAGCTTATTTGGGGGAGGGAACACTGAAGCTTTCTTT
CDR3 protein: CASSLFGGGNTEAFF

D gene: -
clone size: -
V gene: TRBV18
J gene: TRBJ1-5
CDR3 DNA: TGTGCCAGCTCACCGTACAGGGCGGAGAGCAATCAGCCCCAGCATTTT
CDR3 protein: CASSPYRAESNQPQHF

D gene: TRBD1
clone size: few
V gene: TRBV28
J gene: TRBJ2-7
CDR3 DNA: TGTGCCAGCAGCTTTTACAGGGGACAGGGAGGAGAGCAGTACTTC
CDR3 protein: CASSFYRGQGGEQYF

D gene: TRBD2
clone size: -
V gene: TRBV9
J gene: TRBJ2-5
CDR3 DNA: TGTGCCAGCAGCCCGAGGGCTAGCGGCGGGAAGGTTTGGACCCAGTACTTC
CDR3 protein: CASSPRASGGKVWTQYF

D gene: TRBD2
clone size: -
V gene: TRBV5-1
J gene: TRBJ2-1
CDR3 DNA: TGCGCCAGCAGCTTTAGCGGGTTGTACAATGAGCAGTTCTTC
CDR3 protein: CASSFSGLYNEQFF

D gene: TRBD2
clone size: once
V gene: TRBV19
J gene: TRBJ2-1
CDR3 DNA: TGTGCCAGTAGCCCTCCCCCAGGGCGAGCGGGAAGTTCCTACAATGAGCAGTTCTTC
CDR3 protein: CASSPPPGRAGSSYNEQFF

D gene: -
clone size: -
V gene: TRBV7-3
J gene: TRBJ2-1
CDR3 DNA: TGTGCCAGCAGCCGGGACATCCGGGGCAATGAGCAGTTCTTC
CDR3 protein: CASSRDIRGNEQFF

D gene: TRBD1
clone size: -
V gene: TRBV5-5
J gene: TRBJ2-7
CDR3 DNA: TGTGCCAGCAGCTTGCCGGACAGGGGGGAATACGAGCAGTACTTC
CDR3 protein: CASSLPDRGEYEQYF

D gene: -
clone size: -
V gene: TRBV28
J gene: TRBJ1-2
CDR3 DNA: TGTGCCAGCAGTCAGGCCCGAGCTAACTATGGCTACACCTTC
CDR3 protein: CASSQARANYGYTF

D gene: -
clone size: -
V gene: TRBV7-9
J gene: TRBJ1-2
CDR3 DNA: TGTGCCAGCAGCTTATGGGTCGTTGTGTCGGGGGAGGGAGATGGCTACACCTTC
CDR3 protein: CASSLWVVVSGEGDGYTF

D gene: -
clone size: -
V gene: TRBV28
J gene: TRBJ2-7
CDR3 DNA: TGTGCCAGCAGTTCGGACAGACGGAGCTCCTACGAGCAGTACTTC
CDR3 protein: CASSSDRRSSYEQYF

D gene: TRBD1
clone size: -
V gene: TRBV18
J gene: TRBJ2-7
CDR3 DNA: TGTGCCAGCTCACCTTGGGACAGGGACTACGAGCAGTACTTC
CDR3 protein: CASSPWDRDYEQYF

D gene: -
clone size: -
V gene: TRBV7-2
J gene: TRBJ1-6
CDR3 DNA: TGTGCCAGCAGCTTAGCAGCGAATTCACCCCTCCACTTT
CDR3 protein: CASSLAANSPLHF

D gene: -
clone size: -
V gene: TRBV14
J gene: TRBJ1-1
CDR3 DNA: TGTGCCAGCAGCCGTACAGTTAACACTGAAGCTTTCTTT
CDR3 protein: CASSRTVNTEAFF

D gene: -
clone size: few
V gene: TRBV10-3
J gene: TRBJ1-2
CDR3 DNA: TGTGCCATCAGTGAAGTGCAGCAGGCTAACTATGGCTACACCTTC
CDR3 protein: CAISEVQQANYGYTF

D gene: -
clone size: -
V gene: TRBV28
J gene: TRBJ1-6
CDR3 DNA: TGTGCCAGCAGTTTACCGCGGGCTGGGGGAGGTTCACCCCTCCACTTT
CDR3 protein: CASSLPRAGGGSPLHF

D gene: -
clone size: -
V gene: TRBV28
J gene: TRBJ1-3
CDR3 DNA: TGTGCCAGCAGTTGGACAGCTGGAAACACCATATATTTT
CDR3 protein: CASSWTAGNTIYF